These T cell receptor beta chains were read from a single sample in a study of T cells in Graves' hyperthyroidism and ophthalmopathy. TCRdb independently ran MiXCR on the multiplex PCR reads; one entry per CDR3 protein. The sample includes 600,000 to 900,000 distinct CDR3 sequences, less than 20% of them seen just once. What was sequenced was blood. The source of these receptors is a man aged 18-30 years with Graves' hyperthyroidism. CDR3s include the opening cysteine and the closing phenylalanine or tryptophan. The order of the fields is J gene, D gene, clone size, V gene, CDR3 DNA, CDR3 protein. A D gene is named only where the DNA matches it firmly. Some rows have no size entry. The others give once, few or many, or a class for an expanded clone.

>TRBJ2-1|TRBD2|few|TRBV9
TGTGCCAGCAGTGTTGGCGGGGGTGGGTACAATGAGCAGTTCTTC
CASSVGGGGYNEQFF
>TRBJ2-7|NA|many|TRBV7-8
TGTGCCAGCAGCTTAAACAGACAGGCCTATTCCTACGAGCAGTACTTC
CASSLNRQAYSYEQYF
>TRBJ2-2|NA|few|TRBV2
TGTGCCAGCAGTGAATTCCTTTCTTCCACCGGGGAGCTGTTTTTT
CASSEFLSSTGELFF
>TRBJ2-7|NA|NA|TRBV19
TGTGCCAGTAGGTTGAGGGGCGGCTCCTACGAGCAGTACTTC
CASRLRGGSYEQYF
>TRBJ2-4|NA|many|TRBV28
TGTGCCAGCAGTTCAGAGGCTAGATCAGTGAACATTCAGTACTTC
CASSSEARSVNIQYF
>TRBJ2-3|TRBD1|NA|TRBV29-1
TGCAGCGTTGAAGTTGTTGCAGGGGGTAGTCGGTTTGGAGCAGTGGCAGATACGCAGTATTTT
CSVEVVAGGSRFGAVADTQYF
>TRBJ2-3|NA|few|TRBV24-1
TGTGCCACCAGTGATTTGCGGCAAGATACGCAGTATTTT
CATSDLRQDTQYF
>TRBJ2-1|NA|many|TRBV28
TGTGCCAGCAGTTCGTTGAGCTCCTACAATGAGCAGTTCTTC
CASSSLSSYNEQFF
>TRBJ2-3|TRBD1|NA|TRBV9
TGTGCCAGCAGCGTGGGCCCGGGACAGAGCACAGATACGCAGTATTTT
CASSVGPGQSTDTQYF
>TRBJ2-5|NA|few|TRBV11-1
TGTGCCAGCAGCGTGGGACTCCGGGTGGGGGAGACCCAGTACTTC
CASSVGLRVGETQYF
>TRBJ2-2|NA|many|TRBV28
TGTGCCAGCAGGTCTGGGGTCAGGGTCGGCACCGGGGAGCTGTTTTTT
CASRSGVRVGTGELFF
>TRBJ2-7|TRBD2|many|TRBV28
TGTGCCAGCAGTTCACCTGCGGGACTAGAAGTCTACGAGCAGTACTTC
CASSSPAGLEVYEQYF
>TRBJ2-7|NA|few|TRBV11-1
TGTGCCAGCAGCTTAGCGTATAGGGGTACCTACGAGCAGTACTTC
CASSLAYRGTYEQYF
>TRBJ2-2|TRBD2|NA|TRBV7-8
TGTGCCAGCAGCTTAGTGGGACTAGCGGGAGGGGGATACACCGGGGAGCTGTTTTTT
CASSLVGLAGGGYTGELFF
>TRBJ2-1|NA|NA|TRBV5-6
TGTGCCAGCAGCCGAGCGGCGTCAGAAGAGCAGTTCTTC
CASSRAASEEQFF
>TRBJ2-7|TRBD2|few|TRBV7-9
TGTGCCAGCAGTTCCTCTCACGGGACTAGCGGGAGATACGAGCAGTACTTC
CASSSSHGTSGRYEQYF
>TRBJ2-3|TRBD1|many|TRBV2
TGTGCCAGCAGGGGGGACAGCGATACGCAGTATTTT
CASRGDSDTQYF
>TRBJ2-7|NA|NA|TRBV20-1
TGCAGTGCTAGATCCCTCAGGGGGGTCGAGCAGTACTTC
CSARSLRGVEQYF
>TRBJ1-1|TRBD1|many|TRBV6-1
TGTGCCAGCAGGAGGACAGGGACTGAAGCTTTCTTT
CASRRTGTEAFF
>TRBJ2-7|NA|many|TRBV27
TGTGCCAGTCAGGGAGTGGGCGAGCAGTACTTC
CASQGVGEQYF
>TRBJ2-5|TRBD2|few|TRBV28
TGTGCCAGCAGTTTATTATTCCTAAATAGCGGGAGGGGAGCAGAGACCCAGTACTTC
CASSLLFLNSGRGAETQYF
>TRBJ2-1|NA|few|TRBV28
TGTGCCAGCAGTCAACCGGGACGAACCTCCTACAATGAGCAGTTCTTC
CASSQPGRTSYNEQFF
>TRBJ1-5|NA|NA|TRBV7-8
TGTGCCAGCAGCTTAGGAACTTCAGGGGTGAGCAATCAGCCCCAGCATTTT
CASSLGTSGVSNQPQHF
>TRBJ2-2|TRBD2|NA|TRBV2
TGTGCCAGCATCCGAGGAGCTAGCGGCGGGGAGCTGTCTTTT
CASIRGASGGELSF
>TRBJ2-2|TRBD2|NA|TRBV12-3/TRBV12-4
TGTGCCACCAAGACTAGCGCTTCCACCGGGGAGCTGTTTTTT
CATKTSASTGELFF
>TRBJ2-7|NA|NA|TRBV28
TGTGCCAGCAGTGTCCGACCGACGAAGGCACAGCCTAATTACTACGAGCAGTACTTC
CASSVRPTKAQPNYYEQYF
>TRBJ1-1|NA|NA|TRBV11-1
TGTGCCAGCAGCTATGGGGTCGGGGTTTTCGCTGAAGCTTTCTTT
CASSYGVGVFAEAFF
>TRBJ2-3|NA|many|TRBV7-2
TGTGCCAGCAGGACACAGACCACAGATACGCAGTATTTT
CASRTQTTDTQYF
>TRBJ2-3|TRBD2|many|TRBV27
TGTGCCAGCAGTGACAGACTAGCGGGAGATACGCAGTATTTT
CASSDRLAGDTQYF
>TRBJ2-2|TRBD2|NA|TRBV9
TGTGCCAGCAGCGTAGCCCTAGCGGCGAACACCGGGGAGCTGTTTTTT
CASSVALAANTGELFF
>TRBJ2-7|TRBD2|few|TRBV27
TGTGCCAGCAGTTTAGGGGCTAGCGGGAGGATCGGGCAGTACTTC
CASSLGASGRIGQYF
>TRBJ2-5|NA|NA|TRBV13
TGTGCCAGCACCCGCGGAGGTTACGAGACCCAGTACTTC
CASTRGGYETQYF
>TRBJ2-2|TRBD1|few|TRBV11-2
TGTGCCAGCAGCTACGACAGGGGGTGGAACACCGGGGAGCTGTTTTTT
CASSYDRGWNTGELFF
>TRBJ2-3|NA|few|TRBV9
TGTGCCAGCAGCGTAGAGGGGGTGGGAGATACGCAGTATTTT
CASSVEGVGDTQYF
>TRBJ2-7|NA|few|TRBV9
TGTGCCAGCTCCACCTCCTCTCGCGAGCAGTACTTC
CASSTSSREQYF
>TRBJ1-1|NA|many|TRBV20-1
TGCAGTGCTAGGGTGGGTGCTATCACTGAAGCTTTCTTT
CSARVGAITEAFF
>TRBJ2-1|TRBD1|few|TRBV19
TGTGCCAGTAGGGACAGGGGTATGGGTGAGCAGTTCTTC
CASRDRGMGEQFF
>TRBJ2-5|TRBD2|NA|TRBV28
TGTGCCAGCAAAAGCGGGAGGCTTTCAATGGTGGACTTC
CASKSGRLSMVDF
>TRBJ2-5|NA|few|TRBV27
TGTGCCAGCAAGGAGGTCGGAGAGACCCAGTACTTC
CASKEVGETQYF
>TRBJ1-1|NA|few|TRBV6-4
TGTGCCAGCAGAGAGAGCGCGTACCTTACGAACACTGAAGCTTTCTTT
CASRESAYLTNTEAFF
>TRBJ2-7|NA|many|TRBV28
TGTGCCAGCAGTTTATTTCTTGGGGGCGAGGGGTCTTCCTACGAGCAGTACTTC
CASSLFLGGEGSSYEQYF
>TRBJ1-1|NA|NA|TRBV6-1
TGTGCCAGCAGTGAGGGGGGGCGCGGCACTGAAGCTTTCTTT
CASSEGGRGTEAFF
>TRBJ2-3|NA|few|TRBV5-1
TGCGCCAGCAGCCTCGGGGCTGCGGGAAGCACAGATACGCAGTATTTT
CASSLGAAGSTDTQYF
>TRBJ2-2|NA|few|TRBV6-1
TGTGCCAGCAGAAACACAGGTGCCACCGGGGAGCTGTTTTTT
CASRNTGATGELFF
>TRBJ1-2|TRBD1|NA|TRBV3-1
TGTGCCAGCAGGGGCTTCGACAGGGGCTTTGGCTACACCTTC
CASRGFDRGFGYTF
>TRBJ1-2|NA|NA|TRBV19
TGTGCCAGTAGTATAGAGGGGGCCTCGGACTATGGCTACACCTTC
CASSIEGASDYGYTF
>TRBJ2-7|TRBD2|NA|TRBV27
TGTGCCAGCAGTGCTGGACTAGCGGGAGGGCGGGAGCAGTACTTC
CASSAGLAGGREQYF
>TRBJ1-2|NA|NA|TRBV28
TGTGCCAGCAGGGTGCCAGGAACCTGGGATGGCTACACCTTC
CASRVPGTWDGYTF
>TRBJ2-7|TRBD2|NA|TRBV9
TGTGCCAGCAGCTCCTCTAGCGGGCCTTCCTACGAGCAGTACTTC
CASSSSSGPSYEQYF
>TRBJ1-1|TRBD1|many|TRBV7-9
TGTGCCAGCAGCTACCCGACAGGGCCGAACGGGAACACTGAAGCTTTCTTT
CASSYPTGPNGNTEAFF
>TRBJ2-1|TRBD2|few|TRBV7-3
TGTGCCAGCAGCTCAACTAGCGGGAGGGCGGGTGAGCAGTTCTTC
CASSSTSGRAGEQFF
>TRBJ1-4|TRBD1|NA|TRBV20-1
TGCAGTGCTATAGGGGCAGGGACAGGGCCTGATGAAAAACTGTTTTTT
CSAIGAGTGPDEKLFF